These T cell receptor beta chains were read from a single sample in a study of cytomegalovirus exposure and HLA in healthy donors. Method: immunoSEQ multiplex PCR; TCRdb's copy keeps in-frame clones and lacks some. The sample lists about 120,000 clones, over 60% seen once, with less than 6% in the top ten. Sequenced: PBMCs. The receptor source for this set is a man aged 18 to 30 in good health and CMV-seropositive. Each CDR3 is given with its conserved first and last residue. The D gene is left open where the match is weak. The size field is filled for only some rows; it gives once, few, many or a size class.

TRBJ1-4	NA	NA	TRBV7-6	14	CASSSIGGDEKLFF	TGTGCCAGCAGCTCGATTGGGGGCGATGAAAAACTGTTTTTT
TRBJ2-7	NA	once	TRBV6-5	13	CASTTRGLYEQYF	TGTGCCAGCACTACAAGGGGCTTATACGAGCAGTACTTC
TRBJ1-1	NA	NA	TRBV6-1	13	CASSEQKFTEAFF	TGTGCCAGCAGTGAGCAGAAGTTCACTGAAGCTTTCTTT
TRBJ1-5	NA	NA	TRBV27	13	CASSPISIAPQHF	TGTGCCAGCAGTCCTATCTCAATAGCCCCCCAGCATTTT
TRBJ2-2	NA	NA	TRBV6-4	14	CASSETSSTGELFF	TGTGCCAGCAGTGAGACTTCCTCCACCGGGGAGCTGTTTTTT
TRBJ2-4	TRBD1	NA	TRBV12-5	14	CASETGTGWDIQYF	TGTGCTAGTGAGACCGGGACAGGGTGGGACATTCAGTACTTC
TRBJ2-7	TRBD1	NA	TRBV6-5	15	CASSKGQVSSYEQYF	TGTGCCAGCAGCAAAGGACAGGTGAGCTCCTACGAGCAGTACTTC
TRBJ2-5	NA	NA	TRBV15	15	CATSRAAGQMETQYF	TGTGCCACCAGCAGAGCAGCAGGTCAAATGGAGACCCAGTACTTC
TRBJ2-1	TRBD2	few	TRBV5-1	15	CASSVAGGSHNEQFF	TGCGCCAGCAGCGTAGCGGGAGGGTCCCACAATGAGCAGTTCTTC
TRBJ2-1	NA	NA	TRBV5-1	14	CASSLEPPGNEQFF	TGCGCCAGCAGCTTGGAACCTCCCGGGAATGAGCAGTTCTTC
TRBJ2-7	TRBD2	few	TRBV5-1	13	CASSLGREDEQYF	TGCGCCAGCAGCTTGGGGCGGGAGGACGAGCAGTACTTC
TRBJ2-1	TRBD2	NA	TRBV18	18	CASSPVGTSGGRYNEQFF	TGTGCCAGCTCACCCGTCGGGACTAGCGGGGGGAGGTACAATGAGCAGTTCTTC
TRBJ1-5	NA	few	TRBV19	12	CASSIYGQPQHF	TGTGCCAGTAGTATTTACGGTCAGCCCCAGCATTTT
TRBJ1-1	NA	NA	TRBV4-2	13	CASSHDTNTEAFF	TGTGCCAGCAGCCATGACACTAACACTGAAGCTTTCTTT
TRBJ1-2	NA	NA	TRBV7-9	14	CASSPIGGLYGYTF	TGTGCCAGCAGCCCGATAGGAGGCCTCTATGGCTACACCTTC
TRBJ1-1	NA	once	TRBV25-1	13	CASSEEWGAEAFF	TGTGCCAGCAGTGAAGAATGGGGGGCTGAAGCTTTCTTT
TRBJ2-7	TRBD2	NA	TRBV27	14	CASSFEAGGYEQYF	TGTGCCAGCAGTTTCGAAGCGGGAGGCTACGAGCAGTACTTC
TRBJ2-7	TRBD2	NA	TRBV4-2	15	CASSQEASGSTQQYF	TGTGCCAGCAGCCAAGAGGCTAGCGGGAGTACCCAGCAGTACTTC
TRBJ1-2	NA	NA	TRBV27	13	CASSWTANYGYTF	TGTGCCAGCAGCTGGACAGCTAACTATGGCTACACCTTC
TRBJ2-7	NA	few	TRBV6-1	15	CASSPTHQSSYEQYF	TGTGCCAGCAGTCCGACTCACCAGAGCTCCTACGAGCAGTACTTC
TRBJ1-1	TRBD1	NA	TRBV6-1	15	CASSKRDRAVAEAFF	TGTGCCAGCAGTAAAAGGGACAGGGCCGTCGCTGAAGCTTTCTTT
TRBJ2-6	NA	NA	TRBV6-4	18	CASSYLQGTASGANVLTF	TGTGCCAGCAGTTACTTACAGGGTACAGCTTCTGGGGCCAACGTCCTGACTTTC
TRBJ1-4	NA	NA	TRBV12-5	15	CASGKQGWGNEKLFF	TGTGCTAGTGGTAAACAGGGTTGGGGTAATGAAAAACTGTTTTTT
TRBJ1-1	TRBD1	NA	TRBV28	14	CASSRQGEDTEAFF	TGTGCCAGCAGCAGACAGGGAGAGGACACTGAAGCTTTCTTT
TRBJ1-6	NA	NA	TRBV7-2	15	CASSLARTNNSPLHF	TGTGCCAGCAGCTTAGCTCGGACAAATAATTCACCCCTCCACTTT
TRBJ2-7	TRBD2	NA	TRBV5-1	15	CASSYDTSGTYEQYF	TGCGCCAGCAGCTATGACACAAGCGGGACGTACGAGCAGTACTTC
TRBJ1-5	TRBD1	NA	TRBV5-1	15	CASSSTGQWNQPQHF	TGCGCCAGCAGCTCGACAGGGCAGTGGAATCAGCCCCAGCATTTT
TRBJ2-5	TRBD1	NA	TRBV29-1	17	CSVGRRGPFFSEETQYF	TGCAGCGTTGGACGTAGGGGGCCCTTCTTCTCGGAAGAGACCCAGTACTTC
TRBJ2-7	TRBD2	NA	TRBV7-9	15	CASSLSLAGGNEQYF	TGTGCCAGCAGCTTATCACTAGCGGGGGGAAACGAGCAGTACTTC
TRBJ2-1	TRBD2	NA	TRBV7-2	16	CASSLRLASSYNEQFF	TGTGCCAGCAGCCTCCGACTAGCGAGCTCCTACAATGAGCAGTTCTTC
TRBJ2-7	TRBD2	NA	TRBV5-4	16	CASSLGTSGSPYEQYF	TGTGCCAGCAGCTTGGGAACTAGCGGGAGCCCCTACGAGCAGTACTTC
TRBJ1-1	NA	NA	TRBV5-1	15	CASSLEVRMNTEAFF	TGCGCCAGCAGCTTGGAAGTCAGGATGAACACTGAAGCTTTCTTT
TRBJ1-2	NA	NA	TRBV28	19	CASSLGGALGIGVNYGYTF	TGTGCCAGCAGTCTGGGGGGAGCCTTGGGCATTGGAGTAAACTATGGCTACACCTTC
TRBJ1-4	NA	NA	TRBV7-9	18	CASSNDGGSGPGGEKLFF	TGTGCCAGCAGCAACGATGGGGGAAGTGGGCCCGGAGGGGAAAAACTGTTTTTT
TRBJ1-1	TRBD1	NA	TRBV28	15	CASSQADRVGTEAFF	TGTGCCAGCAGCCAAGCAGACAGGGTAGGGACTGAAGCTTTCTTT
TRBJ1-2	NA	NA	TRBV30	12	CAWSEQDYGYTF	TGTGCCTGGAGTGAACAAGACTATGGCTACACCTTC
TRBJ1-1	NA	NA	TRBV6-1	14	CASRAQGMNTEAFF	TGTGCCAGCAGGGCCCAGGGGATGAACACTGAAGCTTTCTTT
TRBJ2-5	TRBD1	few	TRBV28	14	CASSFGTALETQYF	TGTGCCAGCAGTTTTGGGACAGCTTTGGAGACCCAGTACTTC
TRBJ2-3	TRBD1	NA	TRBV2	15	CASSYHRGRGDTQYF	TGTGCCAGCAGTTACCACAGGGGGCGCGGAGATACGCAGTATTTT
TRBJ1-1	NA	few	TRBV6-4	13	CASSTGMGTEAFF	TGTGCCAGCAGTACCGGGATGGGGACTGAAGCTTTCTTT
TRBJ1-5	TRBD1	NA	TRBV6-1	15	CASRKGQGANQPQHF	TGTGCCAGCAGGAAGGGACAGGGGGCCAATCAGCCCCAGCATTTT
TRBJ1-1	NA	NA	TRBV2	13	CASAGFMNTEAFF	TGTGCCAGCGCGGGATTCATGAACACTGAAGCTTTCTTT
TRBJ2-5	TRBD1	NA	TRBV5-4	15	CASSKGGQGFGAQYF	TGTGCCAGCAGCAAGGGGGGACAGGGCTTTGGGGCCCAGTACTTC
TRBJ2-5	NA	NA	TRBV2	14	CASSEVQSRETQYF	TGTGCCAGCAGTGAAGTACAAAGCAGGGAGACCCAGTACTTC
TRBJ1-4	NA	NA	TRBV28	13	CASRVRGSEKLFF	TGTGCCAGCAGAGTGAGGGGGTCGGAAAAACTGTTTTTT
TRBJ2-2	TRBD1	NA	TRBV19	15	CASSRDRAGTGELFF	TGTGCCAGTAGTAGGGACAGGGCGGGCACCGGGGAGCTGTTTTTT
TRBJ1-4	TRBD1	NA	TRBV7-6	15	CASSLGTGQNEKLFF	TGTGCCAGCAGCTTAGGCACGGGACAGAATGAAAAACTGTTTTTT
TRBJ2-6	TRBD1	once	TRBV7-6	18	CASSPVPGDSSGANGLTF	TGTGCCAGCAGCCCCGTTCCCGGGGACAGCTCTGGGGCCAACGGCCTGACTTTC
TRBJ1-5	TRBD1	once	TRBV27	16	CASSLSGQGIDQPQHF	TGTGCCAGCAGTTTATCCGGACAGGGGATTGATCAGCCCCAGCATTTT
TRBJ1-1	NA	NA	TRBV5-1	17	CASSLGGAGSGNTEAFF	TGCGCCAGCAGCTTGGGTGGGGCAGGGTCGGGTAACACTGAAGCTTTCTTT
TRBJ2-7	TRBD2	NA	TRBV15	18	CATSRASGIPLSSYEQYF	TGTGCCACCAGCAGAGCGAGCGGGATCCCCCTAAGCTCCTACGAGCAGTACTTC
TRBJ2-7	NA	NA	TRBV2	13	CASSLTGKWEQYF	TGTGCCAGCAGTCTCACAGGGAAGTGGGAGCAGTACTTC